Reported below is one TCR beta chain. Germline V lookup: CDR1 MNHEY, CDR2 SVGAGI. The length of the CDR3 is 15 residues. V lost 8 bases and J lost 6; bases outside the gene matches: 12. The assay was immunoSEQ multiplex PCR, and TCRdb's table has in-frame clones only and misses some. The sample includes about 150,000 clones, around 90% seen only once; the top ten take 1.5% to 2%. The data are from a study of control samples from healthy donors and cancer patients. This rearrangement joins TRBV6-5 to TRBJ2-1; 8 nucleotides agree with TRBD2. This TCR derives from a man in his late teens or twenties in good health. Sample: blood. The CDR3 coding sequence is TGTGCCAGCGAGTCCGCTCTACTAGCGGTCAATGAGCAGTTCTTC. Its protein product is CASESALLAVNEQFF.